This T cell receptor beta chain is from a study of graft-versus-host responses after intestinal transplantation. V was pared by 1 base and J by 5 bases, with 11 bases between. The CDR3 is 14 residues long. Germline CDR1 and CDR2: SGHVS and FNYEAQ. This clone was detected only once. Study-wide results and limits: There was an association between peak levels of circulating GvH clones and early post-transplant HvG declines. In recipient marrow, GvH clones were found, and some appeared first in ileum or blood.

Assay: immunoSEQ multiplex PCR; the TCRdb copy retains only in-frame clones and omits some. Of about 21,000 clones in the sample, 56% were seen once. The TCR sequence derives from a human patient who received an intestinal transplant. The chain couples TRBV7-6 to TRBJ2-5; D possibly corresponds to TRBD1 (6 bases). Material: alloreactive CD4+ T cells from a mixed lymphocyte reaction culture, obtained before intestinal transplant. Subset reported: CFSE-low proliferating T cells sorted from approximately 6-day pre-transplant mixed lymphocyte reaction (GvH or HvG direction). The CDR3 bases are TGTGCCAGCAGCTTAGGACAGGCCAGGGAGACCCAGTACTTC. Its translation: CASSLGQARETQYF.